These T cell receptor beta chains were read from a single sample in a study of CXCR3-negative and CXCR3-positive naive CD8 T cells. For each CDR3 protein, TCRdb gives one entry from its re-call of the 5' RACE reads, without DNA. The sample is made up of 130,000 to 150,000 distinct CDR3 sequences, and the top ten hold about 0.28% of it. Material for sequencing was naive CXCR3+ CD8+ T cells from blood. The source is a human donor in good health. Some clones in this sample may be carry-over from other donors' samples. CDR3s include the opening cysteine and the closing phenylalanine or tryptophan.

J gene | V gene | CDR3 protein
TRBJ2-3 | TRBV7-9 | CASVWLTDTQYF
TRBJ2-7 | TRBV29-1 | CSARTGSDEQYF
TRBJ2-5 | TRBV4-3 | CASSQELAGGRETQYF
TRBJ2-7 | TRBV6-2/TRBV6-3 | CASSYSGTAYEQYF
TRBJ2-3 | TRBV28 | CASRPTNRGSSTDTQYF
TRBJ2-1 | TRBV7-9 | CASNLQGAYNEQFF
TRBJ2-7 | TRBV14 | CASSLITAAYEQYF
TRBJ2-5 | TRBV7-2 | CASSGRLAGETQYF
TRBJ1-1 | TRBV7-9 | CASSLVLQPEAFF
TRBJ2-1 | TRBV7-3 | CASSPPGYNEQFF
TRBJ1-3 | TRBV7-9 | CASRLQEDPGNTIYF
TRBJ2-3 | TRBV14 | CASSRLGTSGITDTQYF
TRBJ1-2 | TRBV20-1 | CSARARTGKQGLANYGYTF
TRBJ1-2 | TRBV4-1 | CASSQVTEPNYGYTF
TRBJ2-7 | TRBV5-1 | CASSLDGAIYEQYF
TRBJ1-1 | TRBV4-1 | CASSQESVGDTEAFF
TRBJ2-5 | TRBV29-1 | CSVDGLAGAISGPQETQYF
TRBJ1-6 | TRBV15 | CATSRVGGNSPLHF
TRBJ2-1 | TRBV5-1 | CASSPAPLGYNEQFF
TRBJ2-2 | TRBV5-5 | CASSLWPSGGETGELFF
TRBJ2-1 | TRBV12-3/TRBV12-4 | CASSFGTTEQFF
TRBJ2-2 | TRBV28 | CASTLRGGLLSGELFF
TRBJ2-7 | TRBV29-1 | CSVLGALYYEQYF
TRBJ2-7 | TRBV29-1 | CSVEDGGLSSYEQYF
TRBJ2-7 | TRBV7-9 | CASSLTVGEQYF
TRBJ2-7 | TRBV6-5 | CASSYSGGDSYYEQYF
TRBJ1-1 | TRBV6-6 | CASSHSDKSTEAFF
TRBJ2-5 | TRBV15 | CATSRDVNQAETQYF
TRBJ2-3 | TRBV29-1 | CSVVYRRTDTQYF
TRBJ2-3 | TRBV28 | CASSFSGTSGGAESDTQYF
TRBJ2-3 | TRBV6-2/TRBV6-3 | CASSYPRGNPSTDTQYF
TRBJ2-1 | TRBV25-1 | CASSTWTESSYNEQFF
TRBJ2-3 | TRBV3-1 | CASSTGTSGRPDTQYF
TRBJ2-5 | TRBV2 | CASPAGDGSTQYF
TRBJ2-2 | TRBV4-1 | CASSRVGSGELFF
TRBJ2-7 | TRBV3-1 | CASSPWVQGGEQYF
TRBJ1-1 | TRBV29-1 | CSPVRWDSSKNTEAFF
TRBJ2-1 | TRBV7-3 | CASSLIVGAPNEQFF
TRBJ2-5 | TRBV4-1 | CASSQVATNQETQYF
TRBJ2-2 | TRBV28 | CASSLWGSAGELFF
TRBJ2-1 | TRBV9 | CASSVEDGGNEQFF
TRBJ2-3 | TRBV6-5 | CASSYSDKATDTQYF
TRBJ2-7 | TRBV5-1 | CSSSFLGAKGTYEQYF
TRBJ2-5 | TRBV28 | CASSLWTGGEGTQYF
TRBJ2-2 | TRBV30 | CAWSSGGTGELFF
TRBJ2-7 | TRBV7-2 | CASSVSSGGRSYEQYF
TRBJ2-7 | TRBV28 | CASSYGYYEQYF
TRBJ2-7 | TRBV4-1 | CASSPTGGNEQYF
TRBJ2-7 | TRBV28 | CASSLVVDSYEQYF
TRBJ2-7 | TRBV2 | CASSGTLDEQYF
TRBJ2-7 | TRBV12-3/TRBV12-4 | CASLGGGSYEQYF
TRBJ2-3 | TRBV2 | CASSRASGTDTQYF
TRBJ2-5 | TRBV14 | CASSQEGGSERGYQETQYF
TRBJ1-4 | TRBV29-1 | CSVALPNEKLFF
TRBJ2-7 | TRBV12-3/TRBV12-4 | CASTSGGPGVDQYF